Listed below are T cell receptor beta chains from one sample, sequenced in a study of shared clonotypes between healthy human individuals. Produced via immunoSEQ multiplex PCR; TCRdb's table is partial and in-frame only. Here the sample spans more than 1.2 million clones, about 98.5% being singletons. The specimen sequenced was naive CD4+ T cells sorted from blood. The receptors were gathered from a man younger than 40 in good health. CDR3s include the opening cysteine and the closing phenylalanine or tryptophan. A D gene is named only where the DNA matches it firmly. Expanded clones get a size class; other rows say once, few or many, or leave the size out.

TRBJ2-3	TRBD2	TRBV5-1	NA	TGCGCCAGCAGCGCGACTAGCGACAGCACAGATACGCAGTATTTT	CASSATSDSTDTQYF
TRBJ1-5	NA	TRBV18	NA	TGTGCCAGCTCACCAGGGCTGGCACAGCCCCAGCATTTT	CASSPGLAQPQHF
TRBJ1-5	TRBD1	TRBV19	NA	TGTGCCAGTAGTATGAGGGGACAGTTCAATCAGCCCCAGCATTTT	CASSMRGQFNQPQHF
TRBJ2-2	NA	TRBV5-6	once	TGTGCCAGCAGCTTGGTTAGCGCTGGCACCGGGGAGCTGTTTTTT	CASSLVSAGTGELFF
TRBJ2-1	NA	TRBV19	once	TGTGCCAGTAGTAGGTCCGCCCACAATGAGCAGTTCTTC	CASSRSAHNEQFF
TRBJ2-1	TRBD2	TRBV29-1	NA	TGCAGCGGGGCGGGAGCCCAGCAGTTCTTC	CSGAGAQQFF
TRBJ2-3	TRBD2	TRBV5-1	NA	TGCGCCAGCAGCTTGCCCACTAGCGGAATGGGACCAGATACGCAGTATTTT	CASSLPTSGMGPDTQYF
TRBJ2-7	NA	TRBV28	NA	TGTGCCAGCAGGCCGCCGGGCTTCTCCTACGAGCAGTACTTC	CASRPPGFSYEQYF
TRBJ2-7	NA	TRBV5-4	NA	TGTGCCAGCAGCGTCGGGGTCTACGAGCAGTACTTC	CASSVGVYEQYF
TRBJ1-5	NA	TRBV9	NA	TGTGCCAGCAGCGTCCACCTGGGCAGGGGATGGTTCCAGCCCCAGCATTTT	CASSVHLGRGWFQPQHF